Each of the 8 T cell receptor beta chains below was sequenced from the same sample in a study of T cells in Graves' hyperthyroidism and ophthalmopathy. RNA transcripts were the template for amplifying TCR beta CDR3 regions. HTBI primers drove first-round RT-PCR of the TCR CDR3. TCRdb reanalysed the multiplex PCR reads using MiXCR and keeps one entry per CDR3 protein. The sample comprises about 340,000 distinct CDR3 sequences, approximately 22% of which are singletons, and under 55% rests with the top ten. Sequencing used blood. The receptors derive from a woman aged 45-65 years with Graves' hyperthyroidism.

In this sample, this clonotype turned up many times. The gene calls are TRBV6-1 and TRBJ1-5; D not resolved. Germline CDR1 MNHNS, CDR2 SASEGT. The length of the CDR3 is 14 residues. Trimming shortened V by 5 bases and J by 3 bases, and 11 bases separated the two germline ends. The CDR3 is CASSYQLYNQPQHF. CDR3 DNA: TGTGCCAGCAGTTACCAGCTGTACAATCAGCCCCAGCATTTT.

This clonotype was detected a few times. J is TRBJ2-5 and V is TRBV2; TRBD1 might be the D (6 bases). CDR1 is SNHLY, CDR2 FYNNEI, per germline. V was pared by 6 bases and J by 5 bases, with 16 bases between. The CDR3 contains 14 residues. The CDR3: CASRVFGQRETQYF. The CDR3 DNA reads as TGTGCCAGCAGAGTATTCGGACAGAGGGAGACCCAGTACTTC.

This clonotype occurred many times. This rearrangement joins TRBV6-1 to TRBJ1-2; D not resolved. The CDR3 totals 13 residues. Germline-derived CDR1 and CDR2 are MNHNS and SASEGT. V was shortened by 6 bases and J by 8 bases, with 16 bases between the two germline ends. This CDR3 is CASSPGLPSGYTF. CDR3 nucleotides: TGTGCCAGCAGCCCAGGACTGCCCTCCGGCTACACCTTC.

This clonotype was detected ten times or more. The chain recombines TRBV7-9 with TRBJ2-7; unclear D gene. The length of the CDR3 is 14 residues. V dropped 6 bases and J dropped 0 bases, with 12 bases sitting between them. Germline V gene data show CDR1 as SEHNR and CDR2 as FQNEAQ (reference sequence). In nucleotides, the CDR3 is TGTGCCAGCAGTCTAGGGTCGATCTCCTACGAGCAGTACTTC. Translation gives CASSLGSISYEQYF.

This clonotype has a count of ten or more. The genes are TRBV2 and TRBJ2-7; TRBD2 aligns across 10 bases. Germline-derived CDR1 and CDR2 are SNHLY and FYNNEI. The CDR3 is 14 residues long. With V trimmed by 3 bases and J by 4 bases, 3 bases remained unmatched. The DNA of the CDR3 is TGTGCCAGCAGTGATGTAGCGGGAGGATACGAGCAGTACTTC. Translating it yields CASSDVAGGYEQYF.

This clonotype appeared many times. The V and J genes are TRBV3-1 and TRBJ1-1; D is undetermined. Looked up from germline, CDR1 is LGHDT and CDR2 is YNNKEL (reference sequence). V shed 4 bases and J shed 7 bases, with 13 bases lying between them. The CDR3 has 13 residues. The CDR3 DNA reads TGTGCCAGCAGCCCCTACGCCGGAGGTGAAGCTTTCTTT. It translates to CASSPYAGGEAFF.

V and J are TRBV6-9 and TRBJ2-5; 11 nucleotides match TRBD1. The CDR3 is made up of 16 amino acids. J lost 3 bases, V lost 5 bases, and 8 bases had no gene match. CDR1 is MNHGY, CDR2 SVAAGI, per germline. CDR3 sequence (DNA): TGTGCCAGCAGTCACTCGGACAGGGGGCGGGAAGAGACCCAGTACTTC. Its translation is CASSHSDRGREETQYF.

The chain recombines TRBV3-1 with TRBJ2-1; D may be TRBD1 (6 bases). This CDR3 is 16 amino acids long. From germline, CDR1 is LGHDT and CDR2 YNNKEL (reference sequence). The ends were cut back, 4 bases at V and 9 bases at J, with 22 bases in the middle. In DNA form, the CDR3 reads TGTGCCAGCAGCCCTCGAGCGTTTCAAGAAGGGGGTGAGCAGTTCTTC. Translation gives CASSPRAFQEGGEQFF.